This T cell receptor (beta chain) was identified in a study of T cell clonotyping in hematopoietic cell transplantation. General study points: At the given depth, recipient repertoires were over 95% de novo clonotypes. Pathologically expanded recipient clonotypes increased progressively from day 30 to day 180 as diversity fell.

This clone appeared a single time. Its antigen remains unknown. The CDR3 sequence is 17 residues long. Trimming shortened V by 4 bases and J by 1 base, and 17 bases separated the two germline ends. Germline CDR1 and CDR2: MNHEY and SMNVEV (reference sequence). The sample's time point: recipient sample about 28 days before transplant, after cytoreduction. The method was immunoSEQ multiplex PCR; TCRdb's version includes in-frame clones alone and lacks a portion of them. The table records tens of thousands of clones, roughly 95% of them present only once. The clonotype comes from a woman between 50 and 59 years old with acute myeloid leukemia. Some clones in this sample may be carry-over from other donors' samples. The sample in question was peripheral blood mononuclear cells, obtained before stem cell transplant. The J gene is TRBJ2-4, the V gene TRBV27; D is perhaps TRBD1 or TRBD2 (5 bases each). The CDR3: CASSSPGQSWAKNIQYF. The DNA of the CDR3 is TGTGCCAGCAGTTCGCCGGGGCAGTCCTGGGCCAAAAACATTCAGTACTTC.